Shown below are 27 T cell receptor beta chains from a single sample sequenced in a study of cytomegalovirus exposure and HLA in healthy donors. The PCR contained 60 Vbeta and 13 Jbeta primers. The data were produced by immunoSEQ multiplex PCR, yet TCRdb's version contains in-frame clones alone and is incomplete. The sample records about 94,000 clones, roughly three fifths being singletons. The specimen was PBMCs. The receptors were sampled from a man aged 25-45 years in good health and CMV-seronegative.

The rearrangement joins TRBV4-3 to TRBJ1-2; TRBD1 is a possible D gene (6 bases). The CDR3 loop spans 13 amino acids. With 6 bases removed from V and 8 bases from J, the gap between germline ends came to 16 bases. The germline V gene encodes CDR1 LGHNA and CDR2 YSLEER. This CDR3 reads CASSNQQGWGYTF. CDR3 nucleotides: TGCGCCAGCAGTAATCAACAGGGCTGGGGCTACACCTTC.

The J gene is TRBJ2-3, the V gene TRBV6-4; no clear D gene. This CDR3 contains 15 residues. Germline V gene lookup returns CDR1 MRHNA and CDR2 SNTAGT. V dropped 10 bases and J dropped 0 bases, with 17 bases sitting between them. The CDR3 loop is CATKPSHISTDTQYF. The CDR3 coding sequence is TGTGCCACCAAGCCCTCTCATATAAGCACAGATACGCAGTATTTT.

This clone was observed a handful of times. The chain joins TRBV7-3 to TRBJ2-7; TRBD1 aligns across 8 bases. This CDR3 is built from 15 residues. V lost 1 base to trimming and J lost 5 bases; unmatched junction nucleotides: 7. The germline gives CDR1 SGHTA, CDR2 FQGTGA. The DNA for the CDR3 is TGTGCCAGCAGCTTAATGAGGACAGGGCTCCACGAGCAGTACTTC. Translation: CASSLMRTGLHEQYF.

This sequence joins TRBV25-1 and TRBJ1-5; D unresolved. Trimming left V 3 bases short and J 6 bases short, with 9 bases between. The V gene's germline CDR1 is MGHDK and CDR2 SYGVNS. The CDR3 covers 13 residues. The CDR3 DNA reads TGTGCCAGCAGTGACGGAGGTTTTCAGCCCCAGCATTTT. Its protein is CASSDGGFQPQHF.

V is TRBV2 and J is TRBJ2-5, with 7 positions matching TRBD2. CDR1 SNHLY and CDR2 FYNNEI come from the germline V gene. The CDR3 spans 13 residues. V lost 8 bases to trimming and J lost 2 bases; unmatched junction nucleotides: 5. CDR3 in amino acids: CASGRETQETQYF. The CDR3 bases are TGTGCCAGCGGGCGGGAGACTCAAGAGACCCAGTACTTC.

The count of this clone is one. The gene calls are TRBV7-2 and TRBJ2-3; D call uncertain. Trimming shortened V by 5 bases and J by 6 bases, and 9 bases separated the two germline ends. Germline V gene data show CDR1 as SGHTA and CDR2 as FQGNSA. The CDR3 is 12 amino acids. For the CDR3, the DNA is TGTGCCAGCAGCCCCCCCTACGATACGCAGTATTTT. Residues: CASSPPYDTQYF.

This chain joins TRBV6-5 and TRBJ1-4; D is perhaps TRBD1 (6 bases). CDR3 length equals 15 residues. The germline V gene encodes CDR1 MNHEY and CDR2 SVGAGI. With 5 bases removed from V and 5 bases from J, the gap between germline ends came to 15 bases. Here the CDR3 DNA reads TGTGCCAGCAGTACCGGACAGCGCTACAATGAAAAACTGTTTTTT. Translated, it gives CASSTGQRYNEKLFF.

The CDR3 loop is CASSSMSGDTQYF. The CDR3 nucleotides read TGTGCCAGCAGCTCGATGAGCGGGGATACGCAGTATTTT. This rearrangement joins TRBV7-3 to TRBJ2-3; D is perhaps TRBD2 (6 bases). The CDR3 is made up of 13 amino acids. Trimming removed 4 bases at V and 6 bases at J, with 11 bases between. Germline V lookup: CDR1 SGHTA, CDR2 FQGTGA.

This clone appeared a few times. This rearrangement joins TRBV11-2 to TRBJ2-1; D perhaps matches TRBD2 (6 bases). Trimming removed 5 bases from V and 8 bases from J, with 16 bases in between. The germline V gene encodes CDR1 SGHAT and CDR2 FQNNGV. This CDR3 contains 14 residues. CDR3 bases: TGTGCCAGCAGCCTAGGGGTTAGCGGAGATGAGCAGTTCTTC. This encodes CASSLGVSGDEQFF.

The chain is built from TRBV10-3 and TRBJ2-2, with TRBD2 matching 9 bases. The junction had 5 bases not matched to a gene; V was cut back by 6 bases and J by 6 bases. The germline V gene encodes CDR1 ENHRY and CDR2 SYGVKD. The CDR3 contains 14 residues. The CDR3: CAISGSGSPGELFF. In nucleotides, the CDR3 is TGTGCCATCAGCGGTAGCGGGAGCCCCGGGGAGCTGTTTTTT.

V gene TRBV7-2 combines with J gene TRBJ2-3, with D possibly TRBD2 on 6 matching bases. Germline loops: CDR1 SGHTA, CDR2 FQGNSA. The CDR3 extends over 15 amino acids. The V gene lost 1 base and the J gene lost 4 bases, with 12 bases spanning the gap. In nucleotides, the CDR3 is TGTGCCAGCAGCTTAGATGGGCGGGAATCAGATACGCAGTATTTT. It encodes CASSLDGRESDTQYF. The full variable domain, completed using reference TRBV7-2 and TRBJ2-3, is GAGVSQSPSNKVTEKGKDVELRCDPISGHTALYWYRQSLGQGLEFLIYFQGNSAPDKSGLPSDRFSAERTGGSVSTLTIQRTQQEDSAVYLCASSLDGRESDTQYFGPGTRLTVL.

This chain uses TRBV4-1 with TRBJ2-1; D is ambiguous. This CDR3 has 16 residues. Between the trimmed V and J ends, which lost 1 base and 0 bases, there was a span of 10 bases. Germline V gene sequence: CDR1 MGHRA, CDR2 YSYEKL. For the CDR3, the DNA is TGCGCCAGCAGCCAAGTTCTGTCCTCCTCCTACAATGAGCAGTTCTTC. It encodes CASSQVLSSSYNEQFF.

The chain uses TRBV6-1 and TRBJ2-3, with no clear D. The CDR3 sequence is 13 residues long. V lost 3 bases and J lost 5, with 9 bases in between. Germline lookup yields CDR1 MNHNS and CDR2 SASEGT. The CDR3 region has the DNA TGTGCCAGCAGTGACCGTGGCGGAGATACGCAGTATTTT. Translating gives CASSDRGGDTQYF.

CDR3 coding DNA: TGCGCCAGCAGCTTGGGGGACTTTTCGGGGAATGAAAAACTGTTTTTT. Translated: CASSLGDFSGNEKLFF. This chain links TRBV5-1 with TRBJ1-4; D perhaps matches TRBD1 (5 bases). CDR3 length: 16 residues. From germline, CDR1 is SGHRS and CDR2 YFSETQ. The V end was cut by 0 bases, the J end by 5 bases, with 14 bases between.

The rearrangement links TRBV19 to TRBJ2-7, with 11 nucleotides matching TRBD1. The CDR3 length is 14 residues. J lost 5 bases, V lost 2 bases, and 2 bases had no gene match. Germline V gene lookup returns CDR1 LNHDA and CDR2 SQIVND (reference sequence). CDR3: CASSITGQGDEQYF. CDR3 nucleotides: TGTGCCAGTAGTATAACGGGACAGGGGGACGAGCAGTACTTC.

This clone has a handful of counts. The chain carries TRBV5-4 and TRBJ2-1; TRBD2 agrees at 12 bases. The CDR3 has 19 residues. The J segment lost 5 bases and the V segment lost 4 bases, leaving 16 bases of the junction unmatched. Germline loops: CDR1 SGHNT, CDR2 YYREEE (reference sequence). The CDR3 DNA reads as TGTGCCAGCAGCCCCTTGGGACTAGCGGGTGTTAGCGGCCACAATGAGCAGTTCTTC. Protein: CASSPLGLAGVSGHNEQFF.

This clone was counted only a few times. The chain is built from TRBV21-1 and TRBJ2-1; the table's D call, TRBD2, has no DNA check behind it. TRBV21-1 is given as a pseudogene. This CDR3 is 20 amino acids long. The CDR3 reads CASSPREASGRDKDYNEQFF. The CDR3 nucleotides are TGTGCCAGCAGCCCCCGAGAGGCTAGCGGGAGGGATAAGGATTACAATGAGCAGTTCTTC.

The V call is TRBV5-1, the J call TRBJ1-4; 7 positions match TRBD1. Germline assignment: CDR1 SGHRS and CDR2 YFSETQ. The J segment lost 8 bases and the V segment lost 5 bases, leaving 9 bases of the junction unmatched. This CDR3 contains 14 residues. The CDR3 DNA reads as TGCGCCAGCAGGTCCGGGACAGTGTGGGAAAAACTGTTTTTT. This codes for CASRSGTVWEKLFF. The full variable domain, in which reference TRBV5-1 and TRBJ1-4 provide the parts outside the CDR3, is KAGVTQTPRYLIKTRGQQVTLSCSPISGHRSVSWYQQTPGQGLQFLFEYFSETQRNKGNFPGRFSGRQFSNSRSEMNVSTLELGDSALYLCASRSGTVWEKLFFGSGTQLSVL.

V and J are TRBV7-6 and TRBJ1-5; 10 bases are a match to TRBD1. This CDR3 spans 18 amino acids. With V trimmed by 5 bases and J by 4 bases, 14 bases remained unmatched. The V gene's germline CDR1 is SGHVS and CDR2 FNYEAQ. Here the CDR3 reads CASSPRASGTGVNQPQHF. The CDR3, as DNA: TGTGCCAGCAGCCCGAGGGCGTCCGGGACAGGGGTTAATCAGCCCCAGCATTTT. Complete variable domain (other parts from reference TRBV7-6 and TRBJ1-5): GAGVSQSPRYKVTKRGQDVALRCDPISGHVSLYWYRQALGQGPEFLTYFNYEAQQDKSGLPNDRFSAERPEGSISTLTIQRTEQRDSAMYRCASSPRASGTGVNQPQHFGDGTRLSIL.

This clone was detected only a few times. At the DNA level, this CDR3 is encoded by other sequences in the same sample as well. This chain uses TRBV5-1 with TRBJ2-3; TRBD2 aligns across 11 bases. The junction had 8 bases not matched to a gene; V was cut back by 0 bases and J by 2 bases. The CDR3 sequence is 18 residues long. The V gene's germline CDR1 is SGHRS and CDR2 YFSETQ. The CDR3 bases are TGCGCCAGCAGCTTGGTCCTAGCGGGGGGCCCAATCACAGATACGCAGTATTTT. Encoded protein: CASSLVLAGGPITDTQYF. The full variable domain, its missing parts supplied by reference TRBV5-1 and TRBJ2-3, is KAGVTQTPRYLIKTRGQQVTLSCSPISGHRSVSWYQQTPGQGLQFLFEYFSETQRNKGNFPGRFSGRQFSNSRSEMNVSTLELGDSALYLCASSLVLAGGPITDTQYFGPGTRLTVL.

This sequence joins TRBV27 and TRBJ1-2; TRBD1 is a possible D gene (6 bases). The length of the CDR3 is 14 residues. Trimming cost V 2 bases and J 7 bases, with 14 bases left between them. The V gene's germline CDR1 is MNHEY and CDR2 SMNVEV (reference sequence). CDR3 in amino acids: CASSLGGPLSGYTF. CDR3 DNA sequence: TGTGCCAGCAGTTTAGGGGGCCCCTTGAGTGGCTACACCTTC.

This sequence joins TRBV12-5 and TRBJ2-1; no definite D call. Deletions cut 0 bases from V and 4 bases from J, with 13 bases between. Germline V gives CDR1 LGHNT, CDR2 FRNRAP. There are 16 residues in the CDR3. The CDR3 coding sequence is TGTGCTAGTGGTTTGGTAGGAGCAAGATCGTACAATGAGCAGTTCTTC. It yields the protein CASGLVGARSYNEQFF.

The CDR3 DNA is TGCGCCAGCAGCTTGGGGCTAGATCTCTCCGAGCAGTACTTC. It encodes CASSLGLDLSEQYF. J is TRBJ2-7 and V is TRBV5-1; D is undetermined. This CDR3 region has 14 residues. Trimming removed 0 bases from V and 6 bases from J, with 13 bases in between. CDR1 SGHRS and CDR2 YFSETQ come from the germline V gene.

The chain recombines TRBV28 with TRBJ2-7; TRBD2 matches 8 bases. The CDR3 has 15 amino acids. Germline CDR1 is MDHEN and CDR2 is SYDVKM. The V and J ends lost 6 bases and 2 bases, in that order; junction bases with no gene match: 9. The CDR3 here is CASRLGGGTPYEQYF. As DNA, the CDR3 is TGTGCCAGCAGACTCGGGGGGGGCACACCCTACGAGCAGTACTTC. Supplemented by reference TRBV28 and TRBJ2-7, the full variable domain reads DVKVTQSSRYLVKRTGEKVFLECVQDMDHENMFWYRQDPGLGLRLIYFSYDVKMKEKGDIPEGYSVSREKKERFSLILESASTNQTSMYLCASRLGGGTPYEQYFGPGTRLTVT.

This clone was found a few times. The DNA for the CDR3 is TGTGCCAGCAGGAGACAGATAGAGACCCAGTACTTC. Translated, it gives CASRRQIETQYF. This rearrangement joins TRBV6-1 to TRBJ2-5; TRBD1 is a possible D gene (5 bases). The CDR3 runs 12 residues. V shed 6 bases and J shed 4 bases, with 9 bases lying between them. Germline loops: CDR1 MNHNS, CDR2 SASEGT.

The CDR3 sequence is CASSRIQVYQETQYF. CDR3 nucleotide sequence: TGCGCCAGCAGCCGCATACAGGTCTACCAAGAGACCCAGTACTTC. The chain joins TRBV4-1 to TRBJ2-5, with D possibly being TRBD1 (5 bases). In germline, CDR1 is MGHRA, CDR2 YSYEKL. The CDR3 contains 15 residues. V shed 4 bases and J shed 0 bases, with 12 bases lying between them.

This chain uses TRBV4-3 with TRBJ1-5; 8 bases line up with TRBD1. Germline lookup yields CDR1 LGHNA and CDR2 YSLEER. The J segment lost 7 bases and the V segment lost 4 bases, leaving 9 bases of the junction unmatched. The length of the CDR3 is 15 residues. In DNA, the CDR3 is TGCGCCAGCAGCCGAGACAGGGGAAAGGAGCAGCCCCAGCATTTT. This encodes CASSRDRGKEQPQHF.